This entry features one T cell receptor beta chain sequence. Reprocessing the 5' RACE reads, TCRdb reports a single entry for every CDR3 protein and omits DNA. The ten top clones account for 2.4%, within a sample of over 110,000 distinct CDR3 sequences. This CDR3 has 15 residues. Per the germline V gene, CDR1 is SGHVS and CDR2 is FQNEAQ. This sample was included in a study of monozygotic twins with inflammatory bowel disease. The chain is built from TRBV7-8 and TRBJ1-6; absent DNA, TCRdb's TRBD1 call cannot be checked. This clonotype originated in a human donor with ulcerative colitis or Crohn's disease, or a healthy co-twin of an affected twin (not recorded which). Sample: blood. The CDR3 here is CASSLNRDTNSPLHF.